Below are 26 T cell receptor beta chains sequenced from a single sample in a study of CD8+ T cells in alopecia areata. cDNA serving as the sequencing template came from extracted, reverse transcribed RNA. This table comes from immunoSEQ multiplex PCR, and its TCRdb copy is limited to in-frame clones, with some not included. Among roughly 150,000 clones listed, 75% to 90% were seen once. The source was CD8+ T cells sorted from blood, collected at week 0. These receptors all stem from a human donor with alopecia areata.

CDR3 sequence reads: CASSLASGGADTQYF. As DNA, the CDR3 is TGCGCCAGCAGCTTGGCTAGCGGGGGGGCAGATACGCAGTATTTT. V is TRBV5-1 and J is TRBJ2-3; 12 bases are shared with TRBD2. Germline V gives CDR1 SGHRS, CDR2 YFSETQ. Losses at the gene ends were 0 bases for V and 4 bases for J; bases not matched to a gene: 0. There are 15 residues in the CDR3.

The V gene is TRBV6-5, the J gene TRBJ2-7; D gene uncertain. Germline V lookup: CDR1 MNHEY, CDR2 SVGAGI. The CDR3 consists of 16 residues. V lost 2 bases and J 0 bases, leaving 14 bases between the germline ends. The CDR3 region is CASSYEENTSSYEQYF. The CDR3 DNA is TGTGCCAGCAGTTACGAGGAGAATACCAGCTCCTACGAGCAGTACTTC.

V is TRBV9 and J is TRBJ2-3; 9 bases align to TRBD1. The germline V gene has CDR1 SGDLS and CDR2 YYNGEE. This CDR3 comprises 15 residues. V lost 4 bases to trimming and J lost 4 bases; unmatched junction nucleotides: 7. The CDR3 region has the DNA TGTGCCAGCAGCCCGGGGGGACAGGGACCAGATACGCAGTATTTT. This gives the protein CASSPGGQGPDTQYF.

The count of this clone is one. The chain links TRBV12-5 to TRBJ2-7; D gene ambiguous. CDR3 size: 13 residues. Germline CDR1 and CDR2: LGHNT and FRNRAP. V lost 3 bases, J lost 2 bases, and 8 bases lay in between. CDR3 residues: CASGFGTTYEQYF. The DNA of the CDR3 is TGTGCTAGTGGTTTTGGCACAACCTACGAGCAGTACTTC.

The CDR3 sequence is CSVWTVNTGELFF. The CDR3 DNA reads as TGCAGCGTTTGGACAGTGAACACCGGGGAGCTGTTTTTT. The gene calls are TRBV29-1 and TRBJ2-2, with D perhaps TRBD1 (6 bases). Germline values: CDR1 SQVTM, CDR2 ANQGSEA. V was trimmed by 5 bases and J by 1 base, leaving 8 bases between them. CDR3 length: 13 amino acids.

Worth noting for this clone: The identical CDR3 is also encoded by other nucleotide sequences in the sample. The V call is TRBV6-5, the J call TRBJ2-1; 7 bases map to TRBD2. Per germline, CDR1 MNHEY and CDR2 SVGAGI. Unmatched junction bases numbered 3, after V lost 2 bases and J lost 5 bases. The CDR3 covers 14 residues. In nucleotides, the CDR3 is TGTGCCAGCAGTTACGGAGCGGGGAACAATGAGCAGTTCTTC. Residues: CASSYGAGNNEQFF.

This clone was seen only a few times. The chain links TRBV7-6 to TRBJ2-3, with 8 bases aligning to TRBD2. V lost 5 bases, J lost 6 bases, and 4 bases stayed unmatched. The CDR3 has 13 amino acids. The V gene's germline CDR1 is SGHVS and CDR2 FNYEAQ. The CDR3 is CASSKPGGDTQYF. The CDR3 nucleotides are TGTGCCAGCAGCAAACCGGGAGGGGATACGCAGTATTTT.

This clone was counted a few times. The chain carries TRBV14 and TRBJ2-7; the match to TRBD1 covers 7 bases. V shed 1 base, J shed 2 bases, and the junction held 8 bases outside the gene matches. Germline V gene lookup returns CDR1 SGHDN and CDR2 FVKESK. The CDR3 spans 16 residues. CDR3 region: CASSQAWSDRTYEQYF. Written as DNA, the CDR3 is TGTGCCAGCAGCCAAGCTTGGTCGGACAGGACCTACGAGCAGTACTTC.

CDR3 nucleotide sequence: TGTGCCAGTAGCTTGGACAGTACCTACGAGCAGTACTTC. This codes for CASSLDSTYEQYF. V and J are TRBV19 and TRBJ2-7; TRBD1 might be the D (6 bases). Germline CDR1 reads LNHDA; CDR2 reads SQIVND (reference sequence). CDR3 length: 13 residues. The V end lost 6 bases, the J end lost 2 bases, and 11 bases lay between the germline ends.

The chain carries TRBV30 and TRBJ2-7; the D gene is possibly TRBD2 (6 bases). The CDR3 is 13 amino acids. CDR1 GTSNPN and CDR2 SVGIG come from the germline V gene (reference sequence). V lost 2 bases to trimming and J lost 2 bases, with 10 bases between them. In nucleotides, the CDR3 is TGTGCCTGGAGTCCCGGGAGCACCTACGAGCAGTACTTC. This sequence encodes CAWSPGSTYEQYF.

V and J are TRBV29-1 and TRBJ1-1; 7 bases align to TRBD1. V shed 7 bases, J shed 10 bases, and the junction held 12 bases outside the gene matches. CDR3 length: 12 residues. The V gene's germline CDR1 is SQVTM and CDR2 ANQGSEA. The CDR3 reads CSAKTGVIGAFF. In DNA, the CDR3 is TGCAGCGCCAAAACAGGGGTGATCGGAGCTTTCTTT.

The chain links TRBV14 to TRBJ1-2; tentative D call: TRBD1 (6 bases). Trimming left V 6 bases short and J 1 base short, with 15 bases between. Germline V gives CDR1 SGHDN, CDR2 FVKESK. The CDR3 sequence is 15 residues long. The CDR3 DNA reads as TGTGCCAGCAGGCAATCGGGGGCGATTAACTATGGCTACACCTTC. Encoded protein: CASRQSGAINYGYTF.

The chain recombines TRBV29-1 with TRBJ2-1, with 8 positions matching TRBD2. Trimming removed 3 bases from V and 7 bases from J; junction bases left unmatched: 5. The CDR3 loop spans 13 amino acids. Germline values: CDR1 SQVTM, CDR2 ANQGSEA. For the CDR3, the DNA is TGCAGCGTTGAGTGGCGGGAGGTGAATGAGCAGTTCTTC. It yields the protein CSVEWREVNEQFF.

The chain is built from TRBV5-1 and TRBJ2-5, with D possibly matching TRBD1 (5 bases). The CDR3 totals 12 residues. Trimming removed 5 bases at V and 2 bases at J, with 7 bases between. Germline V gives CDR1 SGHRS, CDR2 YFSETQ. CDR3 DNA sequence: TGCGCCAGCAGTGGGGCACAAGAGACCCAGTACTTC. This encodes CASSGAQETQYF. The whole variable domain, remainder taken from reference TRBV5-1 and TRBJ2-5, is KAGVTQTPRYLIKTRGQQVTLSCSPISGHRSVSWYQQTPGQGLQFLFEYFSETQRNKGNFPGRFSGRQFSNSRSEMNVSTLELGDSALYLCASSGAQETQYFGPGTRLLVL.

The rearrangement links TRBV13 to TRBJ2-2; 14 bases map to TRBD2. With V trimmed by 3 bases and J by 7 bases, 4 bases remained unmatched. The CDR3 is made up of 16 amino acids. Germline V lookup: CDR1 PRHDT, CDR2 FYEKMQ (reference sequence). CDR3 nucleotide sequence: TGTGCCAGCAGCTTGGGACTAGCGGGAGTTGTCGGGGAGCTGTTTTTT. Translation gives CASSLGLAGVVGELFF.

For the CDR3, the DNA is TGTGCCAGCAGCGAGCGGGGGCCTGCCTACGAGCAGTACTTC. Its protein is CASSERGPAYEQYF. J is TRBJ2-7 and V is TRBV4-2; 8 bases fit TRBD2. J gave up 2 bases and V 5 bases, and 5 bases lay outside the gene matches. Germline lookup yields CDR1 LGHNA and CDR2 YNFKEQ. The CDR3 has 14 amino acids.

The chain links TRBV9 to TRBJ2-3, with unresolved D. The CDR3 is 15 residues long. The germline V gene has CDR1 SGDLS and CDR2 YYNGEE. The V end was cut by 3 bases, the J end by 0 bases, with 11 bases between. The CDR3, as DNA: TGTGCCAGCAGCGCCGTCCTCTCTAGCACAGATACGCAGTATTTT. Its protein is CASSAVLSSTDTQYF.

The rearrangement joins TRBV29-1 to TRBJ1-1, with D tentatively TRBD1 (6 bases). CDR1 and CDR2 from the germline V gene are SQVTM and ANQGSEA. V was shortened by 4 bases and J by 5 bases, with 17 bases between the two germline ends. The CDR3 loop spans 14 amino acids. In DNA, the CDR3 is TGCAGCGTTGTGGATGCAGGGGATCGGACTGAAGCTTTCTTT. Its protein is CSVVDAGDRTEAFF.

The chain uses TRBV7-9 and TRBJ2-7; D might be TRBD1 (5 bases). With 1 base removed from V and 4 bases from J, the gap between germline ends came to 11 bases. Germline CDR1 is SEHNR and CDR2 is FQNEAQ (reference sequence). This CDR3 spans 14 amino acids. This CDR3 is CASSLDGREYEQYF. For the CDR3, the DNA is TGTGCCAGCAGCTTAGATGGCAGGGAATACGAGCAGTACTTC.

This chain uses TRBV5-5 with TRBJ2-6; D tentatively fits TRBD1 or TRBD2 (5 bases each). The CDR3 runs 15 residues. The V and J ends lost 4 bases and 4 bases respectively, with 12 bases between them. Looked up from germline, CDR1 is SGHKS and CDR2 is YYEKEE (reference sequence). The CDR3 region has the DNA TGTGCCAGCAGCAGAGAGGGGCCCGGGGCCAACGTCCTGACTTTC. Translating gives CASSREGPGANVLTF. Drawing the rest from reference TRBV5-5 and TRBJ2-6, the complete variable domain is DAGVTQSPTHLIKTRGQQVTLRCSPISGHKSVSWYQQVLGQGPQFIFQYYEKEERGRGNFPDRFSARQFPNYSSELNVNALLLGDSALYLCASSREGPGANVLTFGAGSRLTVL.

This sequence joins TRBV14 and TRBJ1-5, with TRBD1 as a possible D gene (5 bases). Per the germline V gene, CDR1 is SGHDN and CDR2 is FVKESK. With 5 bases removed from V and 7 bases from J, the gap between germline ends came to 12 bases. CDR3 length: 13 amino acids. The CDR3 DNA follows: TGTGCCAGCAGCAGGCAAGGGGAACAGCCCCAGCATTTT. Translated, it gives CASSRQGEQPQHF.

This sequence joins TRBV29-1 and TRBJ2-5; 8 bases are a match to TRBD2. TRBJ2-7 explains the end of the DNA better; the J call may be wrong. This CDR3 spans 13 amino acids. From germline, CDR1 is SQVTM and CDR2 ANQGSEA. CDR3 in amino acids: CSVVGREGYEQYF. As DNA, the CDR3 is TGCAGCGTTGTAGGCCGGGAGGGCTACGAGCAGTACTTC.

The count of this clone is one. The chain's CDR3 is CSAETGLDTQYF. The CDR3 bases are TGCAGCGCCGAAACAGGACTGGATACGCAGTATTTT. The genes are TRBV29-1 and TRBJ2-3, with D perhaps given as TRBD1 or TRBD2 (5 bases each). Germline-derived CDR1 and CDR2 are SQVTM and ANQGSEA. The CDR3 contains 12 residues. The V and J ends lost 7 bases and 6 bases respectively, with 14 bases between them.

The gene calls are TRBV29-1 and TRBJ2-7, with a weak D call TRBD2 (6 bases). The CDR3 loop spans 13 amino acids. Trimming removed 4 bases at V and 3 bases at J, with 13 bases between. Germline V lookup: CDR1 SQVTM, CDR2 ANQGSEA. CDR3 DNA: TGCAGCGTTGTTACAGCGGGCCGCTACGAGCAGTACTTC. Encoded protein: CSVVTAGRYEQYF.

The V gene is TRBV5-5, the J gene TRBJ2-6; 8 bases match TRBD1. The germline V gene has CDR1 SGHKS and CDR2 YYEKEE (reference sequence). V was clipped by 4 bases and J by 3 bases; unmatched bases: 12. The CDR3 totals 18 residues. CDR3 amino acids: CASSRLGQVTFGANVLTF. The CDR3 nucleotides read TGTGCCAGCAGCCGACTGGGACAGGTTACCTTTGGGGCCAACGTCCTGACTTTC. Full variable domain (missing parts from reference TRBV5-5 and TRBJ2-6): DAGVTQSPTHLIKTRGQQVTLRCSPISGHKSVSWYQQVLGQGPQFIFQYYEKEERGRGNFPDRFSARQFPNYSSELNVNALLLGDSALYLCASSRLGQVTFGANVLTFGAGSRLTVL.

The chain has TRBV9 and TRBJ2-2; no clear D. The CDR3 length is 15 residues. CDR1 SGDLS and CDR2 YYNGEE come from the germline V gene. V gave up 0 bases and J gave up 0 bases, with 6 bases separating them. CDR3 sequence reads: CASSVGVSNTGELFF. In DNA, the CDR3 is TGTGCCAGCAGCGTAGGGGTATCGAACACCGGGGAGCTGTTTTTT. The full variable domain, with the rest looked up from reference TRBV9 and TRBJ2-2, is DSGVTQTPKHLITATGQRVTLRCSPRSGDLSVYWYQQSLDQGLQFLIQYYNGEERAKGNILERFSAQQFPDLHSELNLSSLELGDSALYFCASSVGVSNTGELFFGEGSRLTVL.